The clone carrying this T cell receptor (beta chain) was detected a few times. Its specificity is not known. These data are taken from a study of early T cells in non-severe SARS-CoV-2 infection. General study results and limits: In VDJdb matching, anti-spike CD8 responses were favored while private and CD4 specificities went missing.

The trim removed 6 bases at V and 6 bases at J, leaving 5 bases unmatched. From germline, CDR1 is MNHNS and CDR2 SASEGT. The CDR3 consists of 14 residues. The library protocol tagged individual cDNA molecules with unique molecular identifiers. TCRdb itself ran the 5' RACE reads through MiXCR, one entry per CDR3 protein. Of approximately 100,000 distinct CDR3 sequences listed, 9.5% to 12% are singletons. The gene calls are TRBV6-1 and TRBJ2-1, with 10 positions matching TRBD1. The sample was whole blood. The clonotype comes from an adult who was a healthcare worker with PCR-confirmed SARS-CoV-2 infection or an uninfected control (not recorded which). CDR3 sequence: CASRRTGGSNEQFF. CDR3 in DNA: TGTGCCAGCAGGAGGACAGGGGGGAGCAATGAGCAGTTCTTC.